The 20 T cell receptor beta chains listed next were all sequenced from one sample in a study of blood T cell repertoires in COVID-19 (dated by TCRdb to about 2020). Preparation of the library involved the immunoSEQ multiplex PCR assay. The table was pulled from immuneACCESS by TCRdb, which kept in-frame rearrangements only. Such tables lose some clones; where checked, under half of the loss comes from unresolved V genes, and the rest has no known cause. This sample is represented by roughly 99,000 clones; approximately 89% of them were singletons. Of the sample, approximately 6.8% is held by the ten largest clones. The sample was peripheral blood. The receptors stem from a man aged 50-60 years with active or convalescent COVID-19.

CDR3 amino acids: CASSLKLSGSGETHEQYF. CDR3 sequence (DNA): TGTGCCAGCAGCTTAAAGTTAAGCGGGAGCGGTGAGACCCACGAGCAGTACTTC. The chain has TRBV7-2 and TRBJ2-7; 8 bases match TRBD2. Germline V gene data show CDR1 as SGHTA and CDR2 as FQGNSA. Germline trimming cut 2 bases from V and 5 bases from J; bases unmatched to any gene: 17. The CDR3 has 18 residues.

This clone came up once. Other nucleotide sequences from this sample produce the same CDR3. J is TRBJ2-1 and V is TRBV15, with 10 bases lining up with TRBD2. The CDR3 runs to 18 residues. CDR1 is LNHNV, CDR2 YYDKDF, per germline (reference sequence). With 0 bases clipped from V and 0 bases from J, the junction kept 5 bases outside the gene matches. CDR3 sequence: CATSREAGGSSSYNEQFF. The CDR3 coding sequence is TGTGCCACCAGCAGAGAAGCGGGAGGGTCCAGCTCCTACAATGAGCAGTTCTTC. Drawing the rest from reference TRBV15 and TRBJ2-1, the complete variable domain is DAMVIQNPRYQVTQFGKPVTLSCSQTLNHNVMYWYQQKSSQAPKLLFHYYDKDFNNEADTPDNFQSRRPNTSFCFLDIRSPGLGDTAMYLCATSREAGGSSSYNEQFFGPGTRLTVL.

The genes are TRBV18 and TRBJ2-7; D is perhaps TRBD2 (7 bases). The CDR3 contains 16 residues. The V gene's germline CDR1 is KGHSH and CDR2 LQKENI. V was pared by 2 bases and J by 1 base, with 15 bases between. The CDR3 is CASSPSGGPRSYEQYF. In DNA, the CDR3 is TGTGCCAGCTCACCATCGGGGGGCCCACGTTCCTACGAGCAGTACTTC.

The rearrangement uses TRBV4-3 and TRBJ2-1; the match to TRBD2 covers 13 bases. V lost 4 bases, J lost 2 bases, and 8 bases stayed unmatched. This CDR3 region has 18 residues. Germline-derived CDR1 and CDR2 are LGHNA and YSLEER. CDR3 in DNA: TGCGCCAGCAGCCTAGCCGGGACTAGCGGGATCACCTACAATGAGCAGTTCTTC. This gives the protein CASSLAGTSGITYNEQFF.

This chain uses TRBV29-1 with TRBJ1-2; tentatively, D is TRBD1 (5 bases). Deletions cut 0 bases from V and 1 base from J, with 15 bases between. This CDR3 contains 16 residues. Germline-derived CDR1 and CDR2 are SQVTM and ANQGSEA. The CDR3 DNA sequence: TGCAGCGTTGAAGATGAGGTCAGGGCGCTTAACTATGGCTACACCTTC. This codes for CSVEDEVRALNYGYTF.

The CDR3 protein is CASTPLTSGRNEQFF. The CDR3 nucleotides are TGTGCCAGCACCCCTTTGACTAGCGGGAGGAATGAGCAGTTCTTC. The chain employs TRBV2 and TRBJ2-1; TRBD2 agrees at 13 bases. Germline lookup yields CDR1 SNHLY and CDR2 FYNNEI. The CDR3 runs 15 residues. V shed 7 bases, J shed 7 bases, and the junction held 7 bases outside the gene matches.

This rearrangement joins TRBV19 to TRBJ2-7; D is perhaps TRBD2 (6 bases). Germline loops: CDR1 LNHDA, CDR2 SQIVND (reference sequence). CDR3 size: 16 residues. The germline V and J ends were trimmed by 5 bases and 2 bases, with 19 bases remaining between them. CDR3 in amino acids: CASSWGVGRPAYEQYF. The CDR3 DNA sequence: TGTGCCAGTAGTTGGGGGGTCGGTCGGCCAGCCTACGAGCAGTACTTC.

V usage is TRBV7-9 and J usage is TRBJ2-2; possible D gene TRBD1, 6 bases. Germline CDR1 is SEHNR and CDR2 is FQNEAQ (reference sequence). V lost 5 bases and J 0 bases, leaving 10 bases between the germline ends. The CDR3 extends over 15 amino acids. CDR3 protein: CASSKWTANTGELFF. CDR3 DNA sequence: TGTGCCAGCAGCAAGTGGACAGCGAACACCGGGGAGCTGTTTTTT.

The CDR3 sequence is CASSTSGRTDTQYF. DNA for the CDR3: TGTGCCAGCTCGACTAGCGGGAGGACAGATACGCAGTATTTT. This chain uses TRBV18 with TRBJ2-3, with 13 bases matching TRBD2. The trim removed 6 bases at V and 3 bases at J, leaving 0 bases unmatched. The CDR3 length is 14 residues. Germline V gene data show CDR1 as KGHSH and CDR2 as LQKENI.

The rearrangement uses TRBV13 and TRBJ2-2, with 9 positions matching TRBD1. V trimming: 7 bases; J trimming: 2 bases; junction bases outside the gene matches: 20. The CDR3 totals 20 residues. In germline, CDR1 is PRHDT, CDR2 FYEKMQ (reference sequence). In nucleotides, the CDR3 is TGTGCCAGCACCAAACGGGTGGGGACAGGGACATATCTAAACACCGGGGAGCTGTTTTTT. Its protein product is CASTKRVGTGTYLNTGELFF.

V and J are TRBV7-2 and TRBJ1-3, with D unclear. The V end was cut by 2 bases, the J end by 0 bases, with 8 bases between. Germline V gene sequence: CDR1 SGHTA, CDR2 FQGNSA. This CDR3 is built from 15 residues. In nucleotides, the CDR3 is TGTGCCAGCAGCTTAACGCTCGGCTCTGGAAACACCATATATTTT. Translating gives CASSLTLGSGNTIYF. Combining the CDR3 with reference TRBV7-2 and TRBJ1-3 gives the whole variable domain GAGVSQSPSNKVTEKGKDVELRCDPISGHTALYWYRQSLGQGLEFLIYFQGNSAPDKSGLPSDRFSAERTGGSVSTLTIQRTQQEDSAVYLCASSLTLGSGNTIYFGEGSWLTVV.

This sequence joins TRBV5-1 and TRBJ2-1, with 12 nucleotides matching TRBD1. The CDR3 is 20 amino acids. From germline, CDR1 is SGHRS and CDR2 YFSETQ. J was trimmed by 13 bases and V by 4 bases; bases with no gene match: 27. The CDR3 bases are TGCGCCAGCAGCCAGTACCGGGACAGGGGGCTCGGTGGAGGAGCGGGAGTTCAGTTCTTC. Its translation is CASSQYRDRGLGGGAGVQFF.

The V gene is TRBV28, the J gene TRBJ1-1; the D is unclear. The V gene lost 6 bases and the J gene lost 2 bases, with 4 bases spanning the gap. Germline V gene sequence: CDR1 MDHEN, CDR2 SYDVKM. The CDR3 totals 11 residues. The CDR3 loop reads CASSSNTEAFF. The CDR3, as DNA: TGTGCCAGCAGCTCTAACACTGAAGCTTTCTTT.

The J gene is TRBJ2-3, the V gene TRBV27; 11 nucleotides match TRBD2. Germline CDR1 and CDR2: MNHEY and SMNVEV (reference sequence). The CDR3 sequence is 16 residues long. The junction had 8 bases not matched to a gene; V was cut back by 4 bases and J by 5 bases. The CDR3, as DNA: TGTGCCAGCAGTTCCTTGGGACTAGCGGTTATAGATACGCAGTATTTT. Protein product: CASSSLGLAVIDTQYF.

The V and J genes are TRBV27 and TRBJ1-1; 8 bases align to TRBD1. The germline gives CDR1 MNHEY, CDR2 SMNVEV (reference sequence). The CDR3 contains 16 residues. The V and J ends lost 4 bases and 3 bases, in that order; junction bases with no gene match: 10. For the CDR3, the DNA is TGTGCCAGCAGTTCGCAGGGGGCGGTGGTTGACACTGAAGCTTTCTTT. It yields the protein CASSSQGAVVDTEAFF.

The chain employs TRBV5-1 and TRBJ2-7; 10 bases align to TRBD2. V lost 0 bases, J lost 2 bases, and 8 bases stayed unmatched. Germline V lookup: CDR1 SGHRS, CDR2 YFSETQ. The CDR3 runs 17 residues. The CDR3 here is CASSLGLTSGVPYEQYF. In DNA form, the CDR3 reads TGCGCCAGCAGCTTGGGACTAACTAGCGGGGTCCCCTACGAGCAGTACTTC.

This clone was detected only once. The chain joins TRBV2 to TRBJ1-2, with 8 bases identical to TRBD1. J gave up 5 bases and V 4 bases, and 6 bases lay outside the gene matches. This CDR3 is built from 14 residues. Germline V gene lookup returns CDR1 SNHLY and CDR2 FYNNEI. CDR3 amino acids: CASSGQGARYGYTF. The CDR3, as DNA: TGTGCCAGCAGTGGGCAGGGGGCGAGGTATGGCTACACCTTC. Supplemented by reference TRBV2 and TRBJ1-2, the full variable domain reads EPEVTQTPSHQVTQMGQEVILRCVPISNHLYFYWYRQILGQKVEFLVSFYNNEISEKSEIFDDQFSVERPDGSNFTLKIRSTKLEDSAMYFCASSGQGARYGYTFGSGTRLTVV.

The genes are TRBV10-1 and TRBJ2-5; tentative D call: TRBD2 (5 bases). V shed 5 bases and J shed 5 bases, with 15 bases lying between them. The CDR3 consists of 14 residues. CDR1 is WNHNN, CDR2 SYGVQD, per germline (reference sequence). CDR3 bases: TGCGCCAGCAGTAACGAGGGCCTTGGGGAGACCCAGTACTTC. It yields the protein CASSNEGLGETQYF.

The chain links TRBV4-2 to TRBJ1-3, with a tentative D call TRBD1 (6 bases). Germline assignment: CDR1 LGHNA and CDR2 YNFKEQ. Trimming took off 1 base at V and 0 bases at J, with 19 bases between the two ends. This CDR3 is built from 19 residues. The CDR3 DNA sequence: TGTGCCAGCAGCCAAGCCGAGGACAGAGCGGGAAGCTCTGGAAACACCATATATTTT. Amino acid sequence: CASSQAEDRAGSSGNTIYF.

The chain recombines TRBV19 with TRBJ2-3, with a possible D match to TRBD2 (5 bases). The CDR3 consists of 12 residues. Trimming took off 6 bases at V and 6 bases at J, with 10 bases between the two ends. Germline V lookup: CDR1 LNHDA, CDR2 SQIVND (reference sequence). The DNA of the CDR3 is TGTGCCAGTAGGTTCCCGGGGGATACGCAGTATTTT. It is translated as CASRFPGDTQYF.